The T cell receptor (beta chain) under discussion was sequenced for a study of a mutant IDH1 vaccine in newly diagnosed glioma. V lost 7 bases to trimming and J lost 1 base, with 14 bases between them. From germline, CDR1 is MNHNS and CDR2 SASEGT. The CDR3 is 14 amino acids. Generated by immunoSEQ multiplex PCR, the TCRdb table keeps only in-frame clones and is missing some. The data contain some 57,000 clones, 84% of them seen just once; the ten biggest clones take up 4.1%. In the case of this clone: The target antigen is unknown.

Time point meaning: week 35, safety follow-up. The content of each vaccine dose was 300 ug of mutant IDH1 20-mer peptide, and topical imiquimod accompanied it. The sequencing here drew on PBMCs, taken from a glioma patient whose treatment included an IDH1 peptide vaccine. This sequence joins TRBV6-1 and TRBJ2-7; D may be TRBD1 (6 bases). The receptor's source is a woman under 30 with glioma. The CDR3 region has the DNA TGTGCCAGCAACCCCGGGACAATATCCTACGAGCAGTACTTC. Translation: CASNPGTISYEQYF.